This T cell receptor (beta chain) was obtained from a study of response to subunit inactivated influenza vaccine. General study results and limits: Authors suggested that a seasonal influenza vaccination recruits few new T cells each time.

TCRdb recomputed calls from the RT-PCR reads with MiXCR, one row per CDR3 protein. The sample has about 240,000 distinct CDR3 sequences; 10% to 15% are singletons. On this clonotype itself: Its antigen is currently unknown.

Sequenced material: non-naive T cells sorted from PBMCs, taken less than 15 days before vaccination. This TCR was recovered from a man aged 50 or older who received an inactivated influenza vaccine.

For the CDR3, the DNA is TGCAGTGCCCAACTCAACCGGGCAAACACAGATACGCAGTATTTT. Protein product: CSAQLNRANTDTQYF. This chain uses TRBV20-1 with TRBJ2-3; no clear D gene. The CDR3 covers 15 residues. The germline gives CDR1 DFQATT, CDR2 SNEGSKA (reference sequence). V lost 6 bases to trimming and J lost 2 bases, with 18 bases between them.